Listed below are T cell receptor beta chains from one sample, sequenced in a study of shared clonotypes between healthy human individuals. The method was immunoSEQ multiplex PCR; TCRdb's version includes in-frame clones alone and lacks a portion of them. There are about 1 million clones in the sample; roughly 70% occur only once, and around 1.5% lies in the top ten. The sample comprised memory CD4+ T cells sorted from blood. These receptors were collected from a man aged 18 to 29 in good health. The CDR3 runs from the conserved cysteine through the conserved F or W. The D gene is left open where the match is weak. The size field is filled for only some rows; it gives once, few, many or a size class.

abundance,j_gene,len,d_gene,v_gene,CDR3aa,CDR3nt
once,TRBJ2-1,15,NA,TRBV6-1,CASSVPGLLPNEQFF,TGTGCCAGCAGCGTTCCGGGACTCCTACCCAATGAGCAGTTCTTC
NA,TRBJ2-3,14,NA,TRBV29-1,CSATDAQGTDTQYF,TGCAGCGCGACGGACGCTCAAGGCACAGATACGCAGTATTTT
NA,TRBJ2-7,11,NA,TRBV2,CASSVYSEQYF,TGTGCCAGCAGTGTGTACAGCGAGCAGTACTTC
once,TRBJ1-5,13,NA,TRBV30,CAWSGAGAQPQHF,TGTGCCTGGAGTGGGGCCGGAGCTCAGCCCCAGCATTTT
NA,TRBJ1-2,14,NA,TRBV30,CAWSEVRANYGYTF,TGTGCCTGGAGTGAGGTCAGGGCTAACTATGGCTACACCTTC
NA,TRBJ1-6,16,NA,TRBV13,CASSFPRGMYNSPLHF,TGTGCCAGCAGCTTTCCTCGGGGGATGTACAATTCACCCCTCCACTTT
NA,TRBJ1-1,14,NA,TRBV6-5,CASSSGGQNTEAFF,TGTGCCAGCAGTTCTGGCGGTCAGAACACTGAAGCTTTCTTT
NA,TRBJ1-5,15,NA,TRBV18,CASSPWGNSNQPQHF,TGTGCCAGCTCACCTTGGGGCAATAGCAATCAGCCCCAGCATTTT
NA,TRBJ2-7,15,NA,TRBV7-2,CASTLDRGPYYEQYF,TGTGCCAGCACTTTAGACCGGGGCCCTTACTACGAGCAGTACTTC
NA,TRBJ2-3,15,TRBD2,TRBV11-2,CASSRGTRSTDTQYF,TGTGCCAGCAGCAGAGGGACTAGGAGCACAGATACGCAGTATTTT
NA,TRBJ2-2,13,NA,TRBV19,CASTSGRLGELFF,TGTGCCAGTACCTCGGGGCGGTTGGGGGAGCTGTTTTTT
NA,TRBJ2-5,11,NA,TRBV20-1,CSARGQETQYF,TGCAGTGCTAGAGGACAAGAGACCCAGTACTTC
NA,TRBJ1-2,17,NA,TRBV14,CASSQDRVGIANYGYTF,TGTGCCAGCAGCCAAGACAGGGTAGGGATCGCTAACTATGGCTACACCTTC
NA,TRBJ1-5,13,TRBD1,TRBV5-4,CASSFDRGQPQHF,TGTGCCAGCAGCTTTGACAGGGGCCAGCCCCAGCATTTT
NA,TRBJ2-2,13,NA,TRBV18,CASSLRTEWELFF,TGTGCCAGCTCCCTAAGGACAGAATGGGAGCTGTTTTTT